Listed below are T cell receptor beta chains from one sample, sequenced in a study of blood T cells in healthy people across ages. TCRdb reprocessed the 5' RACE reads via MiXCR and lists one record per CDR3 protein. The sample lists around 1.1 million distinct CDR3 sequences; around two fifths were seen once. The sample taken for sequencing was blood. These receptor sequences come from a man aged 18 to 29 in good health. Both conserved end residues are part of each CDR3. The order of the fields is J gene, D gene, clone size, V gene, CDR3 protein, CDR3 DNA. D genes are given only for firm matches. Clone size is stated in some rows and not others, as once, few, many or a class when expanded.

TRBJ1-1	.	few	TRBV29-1	CSVVRVANTEAFF	TGCAGCGTTGTTCGTGTTGCAAACACTGAAGCTTTCTTT
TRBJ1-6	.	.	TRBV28	CASFLRSPLHF	TGTGCCAGCTTCCTCCGGTCACCCCTCCACTTT
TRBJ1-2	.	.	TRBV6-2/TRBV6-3	CASSDPTHGYTF	TGTGCCAGCAGTGACCCGACTCATGGCTACACCTTC
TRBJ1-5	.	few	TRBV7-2	CASSRTWGRRYQPQHF	TGTGCCAGCAGCCGAACATGGGGCCGAAGGTATCAGCCCCAGCATTTT
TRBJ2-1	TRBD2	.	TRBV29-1	CSAREGQLSYNEQFF	TGCAGCGCGCGGGAGGGACAGCTCTCCTACAATGAGCAGTTCTTC
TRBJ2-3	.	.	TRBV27	CASSLARDSQYF	TGTGCCAGCAGTTTAGCGCGAGATTCGCAGTATTTT
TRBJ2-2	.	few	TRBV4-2	CASSQESGTFLATGELFF	TGTGCCAGCAGCCAAGAGTCCGGGACTTTTCTCGCCACCGGGGAGCTGTTTTTT
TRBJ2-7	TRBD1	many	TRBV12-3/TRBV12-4	CASSTWDRVPYEQYF	TGTGCCAGCAGTACTTGGGACAGGGTCCCCTACGAGCAGTACTTC
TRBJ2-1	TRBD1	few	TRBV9	CASSVVTGPSSYNEQFF	TGTGCCAGCAGCGTAGTGACAGGGCCCAGCTCCTACAATGAGCAGTTCTTC
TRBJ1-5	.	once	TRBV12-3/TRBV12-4	CAGSSTTNNQPQHF	TGTGCCGGTAGTAGTACCACCAACAATCAGCCCCAGCATTTT
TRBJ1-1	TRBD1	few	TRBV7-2	CASSPDRGLNTEAFF	TGTGCCAGCAGCCCAGACAGGGGCCTCAACACTGAAGCTTTCTTT
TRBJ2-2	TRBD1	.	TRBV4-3	CASSQGQGTLNTGELFF	TGCGCCAGCAGCCAGGGACAGGGAACTTTGAACACCGGGGAGCTGTTTTTT
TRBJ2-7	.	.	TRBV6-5	CARSYSRQLYEQYF	TGTGCCAGAAGTTACTCGCGGCAGCTGTACGAGCAGTACTTC
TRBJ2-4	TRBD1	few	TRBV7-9	CASSEDRGGNIQYF	TGTGCCAGCAGCGAGGACAGGGGAGGAAACATTCAGTACTTC
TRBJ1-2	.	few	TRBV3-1	CASSNLGRPDGYTF	TGTGCCAGCAGCAACCTGGGACGACCCGATGGCTACACCTTC
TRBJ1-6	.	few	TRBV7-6	CARPFFGTLHF	TGTGCCCGACCTTTTTTTGGTACCCTCCACTTT
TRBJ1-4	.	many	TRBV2	CASRSQGEKLFF	TGTGCCAGCAGATCCCAGGGCGAAAAACTGTTTTTT
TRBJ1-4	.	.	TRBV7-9	CATHPWGYGTNEKLFF	TGTGCCACCCACCCCTGGGGGTACGGGACTAATGAAAAACTGTTTTTT
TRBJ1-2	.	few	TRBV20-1	CSVQTTEDYGYTF	TGCAGTGTTCAAACGACGGAAGACTATGGCTACACCTTC
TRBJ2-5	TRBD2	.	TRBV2	CASSDPGLAGEQQYF	TGTGCCAGCAGTGATCCGGGACTAGCGGGGGAGCAGCAGTACTTC
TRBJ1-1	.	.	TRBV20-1	CSARRGRTEAFF	TGCAGTGCTCGGAGGGGCAGAACTGAAGCTTTCTTT
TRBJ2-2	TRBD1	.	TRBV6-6	CASSSRQGETGELFF	TGTGCCAGCAGTTCCAGACAGGGGGAGACCGGGGAGCTGTTTTTT
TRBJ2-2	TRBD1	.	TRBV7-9	CASSSYLGQGYTGELFF	TGTGCCAGCAGCTCCTATTTGGGACAGGGGTACACCGGGGAGCTGTTTTTT
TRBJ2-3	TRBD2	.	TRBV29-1	CSVEWSSGGHTGTQYF	TGCAGCGTTGAGTGGTCTAGCGGGGGCCACACAGGTACGCAGTATTTT
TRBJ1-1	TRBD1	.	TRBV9	CASSVSGTGILQAEAFF	TGTGCCAGCAGCGTTTCCGGGACAGGGATATTACAGGCTGAAGCTTTCTTT
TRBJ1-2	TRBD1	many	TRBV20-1	CSAPDRHYGYTF	TGCAGTGCCCCGGACAGGCACTATGGCTACACCTTC
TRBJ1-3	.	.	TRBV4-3	CASSQDVGRSGNTIYF	TGCGCCAGCAGCCAAGATGTCGGGCGCTCTGGAAACACCATATATTTT
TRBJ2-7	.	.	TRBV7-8	CASSLYPYPGLTYEQYF	TGTGCCAGCAGCTTATACCCCTACCCGGGGTTGACCTACGAGCAGTACTTC
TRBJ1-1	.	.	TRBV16	CASSQSDGNTEAFF	TGTGCCAGCAGCCAATCAGACGGTAACACTGAAGCTTTCTTT
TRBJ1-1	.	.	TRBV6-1	CASSFKTGLNTEAFF	TGTGCCAGCAGTTTCAAGACGGGGCTGAACACTGAAGCTTTCTTT
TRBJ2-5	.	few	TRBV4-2	CASSQDRIVQETQYF	TGTGCCAGCAGCCAAGATCGGATAGTCCAAGAGACCCAGTACTTC
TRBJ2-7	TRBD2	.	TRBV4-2	CASSQNSGGMYEQYF	TGTGCCAGCAGCCAAAATAGCGGGGGGATGTACGAGCAGTACTTC
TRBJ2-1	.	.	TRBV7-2	CASSFGAAFSYDEQFF	TGTGCCAGCAGCTTTGGGGCAGCCTTTTCCTACGATGAGCAGTTCTTC
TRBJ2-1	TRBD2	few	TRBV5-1	CASSSASGGAYNEQFF	TGCGCCAGCAGCTCTGCTAGCGGGGGGGCGTACAATGAGCAGTTCTTC
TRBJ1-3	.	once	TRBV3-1	CASSQETGTGNTIYF	TGTGCCAGCAGCCAAGAGACAGGTACTGGAAACACCATATATTTT
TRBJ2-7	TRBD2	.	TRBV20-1	CSARPRTSGRSSYNEQYF	TGCAGTGCTAGGCCCCGGACTAGCGGGCGCAGCTCCTACAATGAGCAGTACTTC
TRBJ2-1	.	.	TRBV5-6	CASSPTKTRPWSYNEQFF	TGTGCCAGCAGCCCAACGAAGACACGTCCCTGGTCCTACAATGAGCAGTTCTTC
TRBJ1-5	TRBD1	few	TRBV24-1	CATSDQGAGQPQHF	TGTGCCACCAGTGATCAGGGGGCCGGACAGCCCCAGCATTTT
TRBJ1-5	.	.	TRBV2	CASNEGGASGPQHF	TGTGCCAGCAACGAGGGAGGAGCCTCGGGGCCCCAGCATTTT
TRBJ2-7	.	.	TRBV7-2	CASSQTPWIYNEQYF	TGTGCCAGCAGCCAGACACCATGGATATACAATGAGCAGTACTTC
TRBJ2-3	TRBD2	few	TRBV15	CATSRDRLAGATDTQYF	TGTGCCACCAGCAGAGATCGTCTAGCGGGGGCCACAGATACGCAGTATTTT
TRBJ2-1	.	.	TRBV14	CASSQVAQANEQFF	TGTGCCAGCAGCCAAGTAGCCCAGGCTAATGAGCAGTTCTTC
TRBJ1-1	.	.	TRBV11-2	CASSLDHSRDTEAFF	TGTGCCAGCAGCTTAGATCATTCGCGGGACACTGAAGCTTTCTTT
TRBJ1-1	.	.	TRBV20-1	CSARDDLGINTEAFF	TGCAGTGCTAGAGATGACCTCGGGATTAACACTGAAGCTTTCTTT
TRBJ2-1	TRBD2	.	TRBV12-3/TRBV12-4	CASSYSGKLSYSYNEQFF	TGTGCCAGCAGCTATAGCGGGAAACTATCTTACTCCTACAATGAGCAGTTCTTC
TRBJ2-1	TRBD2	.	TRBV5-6	CASSPNDSGRDEQFF	TGTGCCAGCAGCCCAAATGATAGCGGGAGGGATGAGCAGTTCTTC
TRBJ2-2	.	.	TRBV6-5	CASSYGPGIVTGELFF	TGTGCCAGCAGTTATGGACCTGGAATAGTCACCGGGGAGCTGTTTTTT
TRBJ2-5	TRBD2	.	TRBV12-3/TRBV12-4	CASRQGRRGGTQYF	TGTGCCAGCCGTCAGGGACGCCGGGGGGGAACCCAGTACTTC
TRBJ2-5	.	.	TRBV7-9	CASSLSRWTQETQYF	TGTGCCAGCAGCTTATCTCGATGGACACAAGAGACCCAGTACTTC
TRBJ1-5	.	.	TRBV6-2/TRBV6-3	CASSYPTRNQPQHF	TGTGCCAGCAGTTACCCGACACGGAATCAGCCCCAGCATTTT
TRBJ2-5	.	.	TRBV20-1	CSALPHRTERETQYF	TGCAGTGCGCTGCCCCATCGGACGGAAAGAGAGACCCAGTACTTC
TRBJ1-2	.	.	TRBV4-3	CASSQDWDGGIRYGYTF	TGCGCCAGCAGCCAAGACTGGGACGGCGGGATTAGATATGGCTACACCTTC
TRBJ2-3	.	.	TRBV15	CATSREARTGPRTDTQYF	TGTGCCACCAGCAGAGAGGCCAGAACGGGCCCTCGCACAGATACGCAGTATTTT
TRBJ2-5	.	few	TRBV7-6	CASSLRGTPNYQETQYF	TGTGCCAGCAGCTTGCGGGGCACGCCGAATTACCAAGAGACCCAGTACTTC
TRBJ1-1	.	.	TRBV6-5	CASSQGQGMAFF	TGTGCCAGCAGTCAGGGGCAGGGGATGGCTTTCTTT
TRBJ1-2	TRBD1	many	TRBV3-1	CASSQTGSGYTF	TGTGCCAGCAGCCAGACAGGGTCCGGCTACACCTTC
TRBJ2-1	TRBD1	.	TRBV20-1	CSAGDRVISIEQFF	TGCAGTGCTGGGGACAGGGTAATATCGATTGAGCAGTTCTTC
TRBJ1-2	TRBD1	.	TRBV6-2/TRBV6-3	CASRSIPRDSESCGYTF	TGTGCCAGCAGATCCATACCCCGGGACAGCGAGAGCTGTGGCTACACCTTC
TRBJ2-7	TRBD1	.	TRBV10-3	CAISQDRGPYEQYF	TGTGCCATCAGTCAGGACAGGGGGCCCTACGAGCAGTACTTC
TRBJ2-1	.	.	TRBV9	CASSGDRFNEQFF	TGTGCCAGCAGCGGCGACCGATTCAATGAGCAGTTCTTC